This TCR beta chain was observed in a study of T cell clones after liver transplantation. At the level of the study: Samples came from ITN030ST, which attempted immunosuppression withdrawal within 2 years of liver transplantation. Graft-donor-reactive sequences were compared with third-party-reactive TCRbeta sequences from pre-transplant mixed lymphocyte reactions.

V lost 2 bases to trimming and J lost 7 bases; unmatched junction nucleotides: 6. CDR3 length: 14 residues. Per the germline V gene, CDR1 is KGHSH and CDR2 is LQKENI. Assay: immunoSEQ multiplex PCR; the TCRdb copy retains only in-frame clones and omits some. The sample holds tens of thousands of clones; 70% are singletons and the top ten take over 2.5%. The specimen comprised CD4+ T cells from blood, sampled at the approximately 15-month timepoint. The source is a human patient who received a liver transplant. The graft donor may have contributed some T cells. The chain uses TRBV18 and TRBJ1-1, with 8 bases identical to TRBD1. CDR3 coding DNA: TGTGCCAGCTCACCATCGCAGGGGGCAGATGAAGCTTTCTTT. Its protein is CASSPSQGADEAFF. The full variable domain, in which reference TRBV18 and TRBJ1-1 provide the parts outside the CDR3, is NAGVMQNPRHLVRRRGQEARLRCSPMKGHSHVYWYRQLPEEGLKFMVYLQKENIIDESGMPKERFSAEFPKEGPSILRIQQVVRGDSAAYFCASSPSQGADEAFFGQGTRLTVV.